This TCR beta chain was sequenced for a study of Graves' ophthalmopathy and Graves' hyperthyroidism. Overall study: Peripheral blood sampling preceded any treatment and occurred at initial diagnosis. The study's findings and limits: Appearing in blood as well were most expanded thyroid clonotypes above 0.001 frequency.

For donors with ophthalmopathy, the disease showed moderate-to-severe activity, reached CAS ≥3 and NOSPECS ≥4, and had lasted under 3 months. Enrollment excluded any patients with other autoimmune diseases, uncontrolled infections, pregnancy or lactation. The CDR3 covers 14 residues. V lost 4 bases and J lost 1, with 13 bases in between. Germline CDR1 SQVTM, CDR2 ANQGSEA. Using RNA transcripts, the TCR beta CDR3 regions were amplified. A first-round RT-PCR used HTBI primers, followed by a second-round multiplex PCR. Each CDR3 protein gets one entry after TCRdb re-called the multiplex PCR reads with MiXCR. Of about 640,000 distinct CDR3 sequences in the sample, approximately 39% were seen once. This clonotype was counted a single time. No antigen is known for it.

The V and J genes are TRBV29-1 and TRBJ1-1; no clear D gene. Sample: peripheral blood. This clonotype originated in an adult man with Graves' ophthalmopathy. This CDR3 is CSVGAGRENTEAFF. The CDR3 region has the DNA TGCAGCGTTGGTGCGGGGAGGGAGAACACTGAAGCTTTCTTT.